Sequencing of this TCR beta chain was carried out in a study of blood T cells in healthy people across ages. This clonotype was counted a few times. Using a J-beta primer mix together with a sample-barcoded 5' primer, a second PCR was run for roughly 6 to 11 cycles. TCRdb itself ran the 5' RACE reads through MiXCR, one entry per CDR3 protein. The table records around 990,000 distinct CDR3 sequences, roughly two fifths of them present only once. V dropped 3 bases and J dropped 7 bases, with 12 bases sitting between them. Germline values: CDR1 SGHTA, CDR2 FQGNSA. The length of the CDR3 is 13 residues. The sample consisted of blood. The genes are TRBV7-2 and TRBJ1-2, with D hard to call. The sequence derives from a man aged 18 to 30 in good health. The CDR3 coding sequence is TGTGCCAGCAGCTTCAAGGCGGCGGCTGGCTACACCTTC. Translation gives CASSFKAAAGYTF.